Below, 17 T cell receptor beta chains from the same sample are listed, as sequenced in a study of vaccination and CD4 T cells after COVID-19. No antigen is known for these receptors. The treatment denotes: approximately nine-day PBMC culture with coronavirus spike peptide pools or control peptides (ViraFEST assay). CD4+ T cells that had been cultured provided DNA sequenced with the Oncomine TCR Beta short-read assay. TCRdb reanalysed the PCR reads using MiXCR and keeps one entry per CDR3 protein. This sample carries about 20,000 distinct CDR3 sequences, approximately 50% of them seen once, and the ten largest clones take around 9%. The sequenced sample was CD4+ T cells from blood, cultured in vitro. These receptors were collected from a human donor who had recovered from COVID-19.

V is TRBV20-1 and J is TRBJ2-3; the match to TRBD1 covers 7 bases. V was clipped by 5 bases and J by 2 bases; unmatched bases: 7. The V gene's germline CDR1 is DFQATT and CDR2 SNEGSKA (reference sequence). The CDR3 spans 14 residues. The CDR3 nucleotides read TGCAGTGCTGCCCGGACAGGTGCCACAGATACGCAGTATTTT. Translation: CSAARTGATDTQYF.

The sample holds a few counts of this clonotype. The V and J genes are TRBV6-2 or TRBV6-3 and TRBJ2-2; D ambiguous. The CDR3 totals 13 residues. Between the trimmed V and J ends, which lost 2 bases and 6 bases, there was a span of 7 bases. CDR1 MNHEY and CDR2 SVGEGT come from the germline V gene. CDR3 in DNA: TGTGCCAGCAGTTACATAGCATCCGGGGAGCTGTTTTTT. This translates into CASSYIASGELFF.

This rearrangement joins TRBV6-1 to TRBJ2-5; 12 bases line up with TRBD2. The germline V gene has CDR1 MNHNS and CDR2 SASEGT. The CDR3 has 16 residues. V gave up 5 bases and J gave up 4 bases; unmatched junction bases: 8. CDR3 nucleotide sequence: TGTGCCAGCAGTAAGCTAGCGGGAGGGCCCTCAGAGACCCAGTACTTC. Its translation is CASSKLAGGPSETQYF.

This clonotype was counted a few times. The CDR3 protein is CSASYLTGGPASYNSPLHF. In nucleotides, the CDR3 is TGCAGTGCTAGTTACCTGACAGGGGGTCCAGCATCCTATAATTCACCCCTCCACTTT. This chain links TRBV20-1 with TRBJ1-6, with TRBD1 matching over 9 bases. In germline, CDR1 is DFQATT, CDR2 SNEGSKA (reference sequence). The CDR3 is 19 residues long. V lost 3 bases to trimming and J lost 1 base; unmatched junction nucleotides: 13.

This chain links TRBV28 with TRBJ2-7; D might be TRBD1 (6 bases). Germline V CDR1 and CDR2: MDHEN, SYDVKM. CDR3 length: 16 residues. V was clipped by 5 bases and J by 4 bases, with 21 bases between them. The CDR3 reads CASSGLPYPGEYEQYF. The CDR3 DNA reads TGTGCCAGCAGTGGCCTCCCGTACCCAGGGGAGTACGAGCAGTACTTC.

The rearrangement uses TRBV19 and TRBJ1-5; possible D gene TRBD1, 6 bases. The V gene's germline CDR1 is LNHDA and CDR2 SQIVND (reference sequence). The length of the CDR3 is 16 residues. V was shortened by 5 bases and J by 4 bases, with 18 bases between the two germline ends. The CDR3 loop is CASSSPWGARNQPQHF. CDR3 in DNA: TGTGCCAGTAGTTCCCCGTGGGGGGCAAGGAATCAGCCCCAGCATTTT.

The CDR3, as DNA: TGTGCCAGCAGCCCCCGTCTGGTCACAGATACGCAGTATTTT. Its protein is CASSPRLVTDTQYF. V gene TRBV7-2 combines with J gene TRBJ2-3; the D is unclear. There are 14 residues in the CDR3. In germline, CDR1 is SGHTA, CDR2 FQGNSA. Trimming cost V 5 bases and J 2 bases, with 11 bases left between them.

The chain links TRBV6-2 or TRBV6-3 to TRBJ1-5; D remains unclear. This CDR3 is built from 15 residues. The V and J ends lost 7 bases and 2 bases respectively, with 15 bases between them. Germline values: CDR1 MNHEY, CDR2 SVGEGT. The CDR3 sequence is CASIFRGAGNQPQHF. CDR3 sequence (DNA): TGTGCCAGCATCTTTCGGGGTGCAGGCAATCAGCCCCAGCATTTT.

This clonotype was recorded a few times. This chain links TRBV19 with TRBJ1-2, with D possibly TRBD1 on 6 matching bases. With 4 bases removed from V and 5 bases from J, the gap between germline ends came to 20 bases. The CDR3 is 16 amino acids. Germline assignment: CDR1 LNHDA and CDR2 SQIVND (reference sequence). As DNA, the CDR3 is TGTGCCAGTAGTACACTTTCACAGGGATTCTGGTATGGCTACACCTTC. Translating it yields CASSTLSQGFWYGYTF.

V usage is TRBV20-1 and J usage is TRBJ1-5, with D possibly TRBD1 on 5 matching bases. The CDR3 totals 13 residues. Germline assignment: CDR1 DFQATT and CDR2 SNEGSKA (reference sequence). The V and J ends lost 1 base and 4 bases respectively, with 8 bases between them. The CDR3 DNA reads as TGCAGTGCTAGAGGGGGGGGGAATCAGCCCCAGCATTTT. This encodes CSARGGGNQPQHF.

This chain links TRBV6-1 with TRBJ2-1; TRBD1 is a possible D gene (6 bases). Germline V lookup: CDR1 MNHNS, CDR2 SASEGT. The CDR3 contains 15 residues. The germline V and J ends were trimmed by 4 bases and 5 bases, with 15 bases remaining between them. The CDR3 loop is CASSALGQNNNEQFF. The CDR3 DNA sequence: TGTGCCAGCAGTGCTCTTGGACAGAATAACAATGAGCAGTTCTTC.

This clonotype was found a few times. The V and J genes are TRBV6-5 and TRBJ2-1; perhaps D is TRBD1 or TRBD2 (6 bases each). The DNA end is more similar to TRBJ2-7, so the J call may be wrong. The CDR3 is 15 residues long. The V gene's germline CDR1 is MNHEY and CDR2 SVGAGI. The CDR3 region has the DNA TGTGCCAGCAGTTACGGGGGGCTAGGATCCTACGAGCAGTACTTC. This translates into CASSYGGLGSYEQYF.

This clonotype was seen a handful of times. The gene calls are TRBV6-2 or TRBV6-3 and TRBJ2-2, with 10 nucleotides matching TRBD2. V was pared by 5 bases and J by 0 bases, with 3 bases of the junction left unmatched. The CDR3 sequence is 16 residues long. Germline CDR1 reads MNHEY; CDR2 reads SVGEGT. CDR3 sequence (DNA): TGTGCCAGCAGTCTACTAGCGGGGACGAACACCGGGGAGCTGTTTTTT. This sequence encodes CASSLLAGTNTGELFF.

The genes are TRBV7-8 and TRBJ2-1; no firm D call. Germline-derived CDR1 and CDR2 are SGHVS and FQNEAQ. This CDR3 is 12 amino acids long. V was shortened by 5 bases and J by 8 bases, with 10 bases between the two germline ends. The CDR3 bases are TGTGCCAGCAGCCAACCGGCCGATGAGCAGTTCTTC. Translating gives CASSQPADEQFF.

This sequence joins TRBV28 and TRBJ1-2, with D uncertain. V was pared by 6 bases and J by 5 bases, with 16 bases between. This CDR3 comprises 14 residues. The germline CDR1 and CDR2 sequences are MDHEN and SYDVKM. The CDR3 is CASSQPANRYGYTF. The CDR3 region has the DNA TGTGCCAGCAGCCAACCGGCCAACCGTTATGGCTACACCTTC.

CDR3 sequence (DNA): TGCAGTGCTAGAGATGCGAGGGGCGGACAGCCCCAGCATTTT. Protein product: CSARDARGGQPQHF. The chain links TRBV20-1 to TRBJ1-5; weak D call: TRBD1 (5 bases). V gave up 0 bases and J gave up 7 bases, with 13 bases separating them. Germline values: CDR1 DFQATT, CDR2 SNEGSKA (reference sequence). The CDR3 totals 14 residues.

This clonotype was counted a few times. The chain couples TRBV20-1 to TRBJ2-5, with D unclear. The V gene lost 5 bases and the J gene lost 1 base, with 11 bases spanning the gap. CDR1 is DFQATT and CDR2 is SNEGSKA in the germline V gene (reference sequence). The CDR3 is 13 residues long. The CDR3 DNA follows: TGCAGTGCTCGACCGACGATCCAAGAGACCCAGTACTTC. It encodes CSARPTIQETQYF.